The source of this TCR beta chain is a study of identical twins. Trimming took 5 bases from V and 6 from J; bases not matched to a gene: 12. The germline CDR1 and CDR2 sequences are SGHVS and FNYEAQ. The CDR3 totals 16 residues. TCRdb called the 5' RACE reads again in MiXCR, with one record for every CDR3 protein. The profile shows a few hundred thousand distinct CDR3 sequences, approximately 9.6% of them singletons. These same records also appear under a second study, on yellow fever vaccine responses in identical twins.

V is TRBV7-6 and J is TRBJ2-7; 11 bases fit TRBD2. Sequenced input: PBMCs. This clonotype was sampled from a woman aged 18-29 years in good health. The CDR3 protein is CASSVSTSGSGGEQYF. The CDR3 region has the DNA TGTGCCAGCAGCGTCTCAACTAGCGGGAGTGGGGGCGAGCAGTACTTC.